Shown below are 20 T cell receptor beta chains from a single sample sequenced in a study of T cells in Graves' hyperthyroidism and ophthalmopathy (dated by TCRdb to the late 2010s). The receptor library was made with multiplex PCR. The instrument given in TCRdb is Illumina HiSeq 2000. TCR beta CDR3 regions were amplified from RNA transcripts. The TCR CDR3 was subjected to a first round of RT-PCR using the HTBI primer set and the Qiagen OneStep RT-PCR kit. In TCRdb, the public reads were trimmed at Q25 with fastp and aligned with MiXCR, with productive beta chains retained. Every distinct CDR3 protein forms one entry, paired with its most common genes and DNA. The sample table lists more than 650,000 distinct CDR3 sequences, about 14% of them with a count of one. Jointly, the top ten make up 10% to 13% of the sample. Sample: blood. These TCRs come from a woman in her late teens or twenties with Graves' hyperthyroidism.

A remark on this clonotype: A much larger clone lies a single base off, so this may be a read error. This chain uses TRBV5-1 with TRBJ1-1, with 7 nucleotides matching TRBD1. Germline lookup yields CDR1 SGHRS and CDR2 YFSETQ. The CDR3 has 13 amino acids. V gave up 4 bases and J gave up 4 bases; unmatched junction bases: 4. The CDR3 region is CASSGTETTEAFF. DNA of the CDR3: TGCGCCAGCAGCGGGACAGAGACCACTGAAGCTTTCTTT.

The table lists this clonotype with many counts. V and J are TRBV19 and TRBJ2-1; the D gene is possibly TRBD1 (6 bases). The CDR3 is made up of 14 amino acids. V gave up 6 bases and J gave up 4 bases, with 13 bases separating them. Germline CDR1 reads LNHDA; CDR2 reads SQIVND (reference sequence). CDR3 bases: TGTGCCAGTAGCGGCAGGGGCAATTACAATGAGCAGTTCTTC. Translating gives CASSGRGNYNEQFF.

This clonotype showed up many times. The chain carries TRBV5-1 and TRBJ2-7; 9 bases align to TRBD1. The V gene end was trimmed by 3 bases and the J gene end by 4 bases; junction bases not matched to a gene: 14. The V gene's germline CDR1 is SGHRS and CDR2 YFSETQ. The CDR3 has 17 amino acids. This chain's CDR3 is CASSSRTTGGSGYEQYF. CDR3 DNA: TGCGCCAGCAGCTCGCGGACTACAGGGGGCTCGGGTTACGAGCAGTACTTC.

This clonotype was detected a few times. In nucleotides, the CDR3 is TGTGCCAGCAGTTTCCTGAGACTAGCGGGCACAGATACGCAGTATTTT. Its protein product is CASSFLRLAGTDTQYF. This chain joins TRBV27 and TRBJ2-3; 9 nucleotides match TRBD2. Trimming cost V 3 bases and J 1 base; bases outside gene matches: 5. The V gene's germline CDR1 is MNHEY and CDR2 SMNVEV (reference sequence). This CDR3 is built from 16 residues.

This clonotype was counted ten times or more. V is TRBV7-9 and J is TRBJ2-7, with D possibly matching TRBD1 (6 bases). The CDR3 is 14 residues long. Germline V gene sequence: CDR1 SEHNR, CDR2 FQNEAQ (reference sequence). The V end was cut by 3 bases, the J end by 5 bases, with 14 bases between. The CDR3 loop reads CASSFTTGWNEQYF. The DNA for the CDR3 is TGTGCCAGCAGCTTTACGACAGGCTGGAACGAGCAGTACTTC.

This clonotype occurred many times. The genes are TRBV6-2 or TRBV6-3 and TRBJ2-1; D is ambiguous. This CDR3 contains 13 residues. CDR1 is MNHEY and CDR2 is SVGEGT in the germline V gene. Trimming took 0 bases from V and 10 from J, leaving 10 bases between them. CDR3 amino acids: CASSYSDGFEQFF. The CDR3 DNA reads TGTGCCAGCAGTTACTCAGACGGGTTCGAGCAGTTCTTC.

The chain has TRBV18 and TRBJ1-4; 7 bases line up with TRBD1. The CDR3 covers 13 residues. V shed 6 bases, J shed 8 bases, and the junction held 6 bases outside the gene matches. CDR1 is KGHSH and CDR2 is LQKENI in the germline V gene. The CDR3 DNA reads TGTGCCAGCTCCCCTACAGGGGTGGAAAAACTGTTTTTT. This encodes CASSPTGVEKLFF.

A few counts support this clonotype. This chain links TRBV12-3 or TRBV12-4 with TRBJ2-7; no reliable D call. Trimming pared 3 bases from V and 0 bases from J, leaving 15 bases between. There are 16 residues in the CDR3. The CDR3 protein is CASSFSGDWSSYEQYF. CDR3 coding DNA: TGTGCCAGCAGTTTTAGTGGCGACTGGAGCTCCTACGAGCAGTACTTC.

The chain recombines TRBV2 with TRBJ1-5; D is perhaps TRBD1 (6 bases). Germline values: CDR1 SNHLY, CDR2 FYNNEI. The V gene lost 8 bases and the J gene lost 0 bases, with 14 bases spanning the gap. The CDR3 sequence is 15 residues long. CDR3 amino acids: CASALGGGSNQPQHF. The CDR3 DNA is TGTGCCAGCGCTTTAGGAGGGGGTAGCAATCAGCCCCAGCATTTT.

This clonotype was counted at least ten times. CDR3 amino acids: CASSFSGVTQKEQYF. Written as DNA, the CDR3 is TGTGCCAGCAGCTTCAGCGGGGTTACCCAGAAGGAGCAGTACTTC. This chain uses TRBV7-2 with TRBJ2-7; 7 bases are shared with TRBD2. The CDR3 runs to 15 residues. The V segment lost 3 bases and the J segment 7 bases; nucleotides outside the gene matches: 12. The germline gives CDR1 SGHTA, CDR2 FQGNSA.

J is TRBJ1-1 and V is TRBV20-1; no definite D call. Trimming pared 0 bases from V and 1 base from J, leaving 6 bases between. This CDR3 is 13 amino acids long. CDR1 and CDR2 from the germline V gene are DFQATT and SNEGSKA (reference sequence). As DNA, the CDR3 is TGCAGTGCTAGAGACAGTCGGAACACTGAAGCTTTCTTT. Translated: CSARDSRNTEAFF.

This clonotype has a handful of counts. V usage is TRBV28 and J usage is TRBJ1-1; 7 bases match TRBD1. Germline lookup yields CDR1 MDHEN and CDR2 SYDVKM. The CDR3 covers 13 residues. The ends lost 6 bases at V and 4 bases at J; junction bases unmatched: 5. This CDR3 is CASRQGGGTEAFF. The CDR3 DNA is TGTGCCAGCAGGCAAGGGGGCGGCACTGAAGCTTTCTTT.

The genes are TRBV19 and TRBJ2-1, with TRBD1 identical over 9 bases. This CDR3 is built from 15 residues. Per the germline V gene, CDR1 is LNHDA and CDR2 is SQIVND (reference sequence). Trimming cost V 2 bases and J 6 bases; bases outside gene matches: 5. The CDR3 is CASSITGGVGNEQFF. The DNA for the CDR3 is TGTGCCAGTAGTATAACAGGGGGCGTTGGCAATGAGCAGTTCTTC.

This clonotype has just one count. The CDR3 DNA is TGTGCCAGCAGCTTGCAGTTGGGGGATACAGTCAGAACTGAAGCTTTCTTT. Translating it yields CASSLQLGDTVRTEAFF. V usage is TRBV7-2 and J usage is TRBJ1-1, with D maybe TRBD1 (5 bases). In germline, CDR1 is SGHTA, CDR2 FQGNSA. CDR3 length: 17 amino acids. Trimming cost V 3 bases and J 5 bases, with 22 bases left between them.

J is TRBJ1-1 and V is TRBV4-1; D call uncertain. Per the germline V gene, CDR1 is MGHRA and CDR2 is YSYEKL. CDR3 size: 15 residues. Trimming cost V 4 bases and J 3 bases, with 15 bases left between them. The chain's CDR3 is CASSLWVKRDTEAFF. CDR3 DNA: TGCGCCAGCAGCCTCTGGGTCAAGCGGGACACTGAAGCTTTCTTT.

At least ten counts were recorded for this clonotype. V and J are TRBV2 and TRBJ2-2; 8 nucleotides align to TRBD2. The CDR3 runs 14 residues. Trimming cost V 6 bases and J 1 base; bases outside gene matches: 1. Germline-derived CDR1 and CDR2 are SNHLY and FYNNEI. CDR3 bases: TGTGCCAGCAGACTAGCGGAGAACACCGGGGAGCTGTTTTTT. Protein product: CASRLAENTGELFF.

This clonotype occurred many times. The CDR3 region has the DNA TGCAGTGCTGGGGCGCGGACTAGCGGGAGGTTAAGTACGCAGTATTTT. Its translation is CSAGARTSGRLSTQYF. J is TRBJ2-3 and V is TRBV20-1; TRBD2 matches at 14 bases. The CDR3 runs 16 residues. Germline V gene lookup returns CDR1 DFQATT and CDR2 SNEGSKA (reference sequence). V was clipped by 5 bases and J by 8 bases; unmatched bases: 12.

In its sample, this clonotype was seen many times. The chain is built from TRBV3-1 and TRBJ2-2, with D unresolved. Germline V lookup: CDR1 LGHDT, CDR2 YNNKEL (reference sequence). The CDR3 loop spans 14 amino acids. The V gene lost 0 bases and the J gene lost 7 bases, with 9 bases spanning the gap. Written as DNA, the CDR3 is TGTGCCAGCAGCCAAGAAGGTCGGATCGGGGAGCTGTTTTTT. This translates into CASSQEGRIGELFF.

This clonotype was counted many times. The gene calls are TRBV10-3 and TRBJ2-1; D is undetermined. CDR3 length: 17 amino acids. Looked up from germline, CDR1 is ENHRY and CDR2 is SYGVKD. The V gene lost 5 bases and the J gene lost 6 bases, with 23 bases spanning the gap. As DNA, the CDR3 is TGTGCCATCAGTCAATCTTATTTACTTGCCCCGGTCAATGAGCAGTTCTTC. Encoded protein: CAISQSYLLAPVNEQFF.

The J gene is TRBJ2-7, the V gene TRBV10-3; TRBD1 matches 7 bases. The CDR3 has 15 amino acids. Germline trimming cut 0 bases from V and 6 bases from J; bases unmatched to any gene: 8. The germline V gene has CDR1 ENHRY and CDR2 SYGVKD. The chain's CDR3 is CAISESTGIIREQYF. The DNA for the CDR3 is TGTGCCATCAGTGAGTCGACAGGGATAATCCGCGAGCAGTACTTC.